This TCR beta chain was documented in a study of post-analysis software for immune sequencing data. This clonotype was observed a few times. Unique molecular identifiers were carried by the TCR beta cDNA libraries. Out of roughly 1 to 10 million T cells, about 520,000 cDNA molecules were generated. TCRdb re-derived calls from the PCR reads in MiXCR, one entry per CDR3 protein. This sample has 150,000 or so distinct CDR3 sequences, with around 36% found just once. V shed 3 bases and J shed 4 bases, with 9 bases lying between them. CDR1 is SEHNR and CDR2 is FQNEAQ in the germline V gene (reference sequence). CDR3 length: 13 residues.

The receptor's source is a girl between 5 and 17 years old with multiple sclerosis. The gene calls are TRBV7-9 and TRBJ1-2; no reliable D call. Specimen: blood, collected after autologous hematopoietic stem cell transplantation. The CDR3 loop is CASSFDRSYGYTF. CDR3 nucleotide sequence: TGTGCCAGCAGCTTTGATCGGAGCTATGGCTACACCTTC.